These T cell receptor beta chains were read from a single sample in a study of T cells in Graves' hyperthyroidism and ophthalmopathy. TCRdb recomputed calls from the multiplex PCR reads with MiXCR, one row per CDR3 protein. The repertoire includes around 50,000 distinct CDR3 sequences, over 40% of them detected once, and roughly 10% sits in the top ten. What was sequenced was blood. The receptors come from a woman aged 45-65 years with Graves' ophthalmopathy. CDR3s include the opening cysteine and the closing phenylalanine or tryptophan. Fields, in order: clone size, D gene, V gene, J gene, CDR3 protein, CDR3 DNA. D genes are given only for firm matches. Where a row states a size, it is once, few, many or the class of an expanded clone; other rows omit it.

abundance: NA
d_gene: NA
v_gene: TRBV24-1
j_gene: TRBJ2-2
CDR3aa: CATSDFWGGELFF
CDR3nt: TGTGCCACCAGTGATTTTTGGGGCGGGGAGCTGTTTTTT

abundance: many
d_gene: NA
v_gene: TRBV25-1
j_gene: TRBJ1-2
CDR3aa: CASRGAGGGYTF
CDR3nt: TGTGCCAGCAGGGGCGCCGGAGGGGGCTACACCTTC

abundance: many
d_gene: NA
v_gene: TRBV20-1
j_gene: TRBJ2-3
CDR3aa: CSAPTGTKQYF
CDR3nt: TGCAGTGCCCCTACCGGGACCAAGCAGTATTTT

abundance: NA
d_gene: TRBD2
v_gene: TRBV9
j_gene: TRBJ2-7
CDR3aa: CASSLAGGEIYEQYF
CDR3nt: TGTGCCAGCAGCTTAGCGGGAGGGGAAATCTACGAGCAGTACTTC

abundance: NA
d_gene: NA
v_gene: TRBV20-1
j_gene: TRBJ2-3
CDR3aa: CSARDGRGADTQYF
CDR3nt: TGCAGTGCTAGAGATGGTAGGGGGGCAGATACGCAGTATTTT

abundance: many
d_gene: NA
v_gene: TRBV19
j_gene: TRBJ1-2
CDR3aa: CASRSAPGASYGYTF
CDR3nt: TGTGCCAGTAGGTCGGCTCCAGGGGCCTCGTATGGCTACACCTTC

abundance: many
d_gene: TRBD1
v_gene: TRBV20-1
j_gene: TRBJ2-5
CDR3aa: CSARDGDRGQETQYF
CDR3nt: TGCAGTGCTAGAGATGGAGACAGGGGGCAAGAGACCCAGTACTTC

abundance: medium-sized
d_gene: NA
v_gene: TRBV7-8
j_gene: TRBJ1-6
CDR3aa: CASSARNTQPLHF
CDR3nt: TGTGCCAGCAGCGCCCGGAACACCCAGCCCCTCCACTTT

abundance: many
d_gene: TRBD1
v_gene: TRBV9
j_gene: TRBJ1-2
CDR3aa: CASSSTGGSGGYTF
CDR3nt: TGTGCCAGCAGCTCCACAGGGGGATCGGGTGGCTACACCTTC

abundance: many
d_gene: NA
v_gene: TRBV10-3
j_gene: TRBJ2-3
CDR3aa: CAIRLDYPGTDTQYF
CDR3nt: TGTGCCATCAGGTTGGACTACCCTGGCACAGATACGCAGTATTTT

abundance: many
d_gene: TRBD2
v_gene: TRBV7-2
j_gene: TRBJ2-1
CDR3aa: CASSPKRDRYNEQFF
CDR3nt: TGTGCCAGCAGCCCGAAGCGGGATAGGTACAATGAGCAGTTCTTC

abundance: NA
d_gene: NA
v_gene: TRBV9
j_gene: TRBJ2-5
CDR3aa: CASSVAAGGETQYF
CDR3nt: TGTGCCAGCAGCGTAGCTGCAGGGGGGGAGACCCAGTACTTC

abundance: many
d_gene: NA
v_gene: TRBV6-1
j_gene: TRBJ1-1
CDR3aa: CASSSPDRNTEAFF
CDR3nt: TGTGCCAGCAGCTCCCCAGACAGGAACACTGAAGCTTTCTTT

abundance: NA
d_gene: TRBD2
v_gene: TRBV28
j_gene: TRBJ2-5
CDR3aa: CASSFRARTSGGKETQYF
CDR3nt: TGTGCCAGCAGTTTTCGAGCCCGGACTAGCGGGGGTAAAGAGACCCAGTACTTC

abundance: NA
d_gene: TRBD2
v_gene: TRBV7-9
j_gene: TRBJ2-3
CDR3aa: CASSEQREVNEQYF
CDR3nt: TGTGCCAGCAGCGAACAGCGGGAGGTCAATGAGCAGTATTTT

abundance: NA
d_gene: TRBD1
v_gene: TRBV20-1
j_gene: TRBJ2-5
CDR3aa: CSASPRGQETQYF
CDR3nt: TGCAGTGCTAGTCCCAGGGGGCAAGAGACCCAGTACTTC

abundance: NA
d_gene: NA
v_gene: TRBV9
j_gene: TRBJ2-1
CDR3aa: CASSVCNIRLRIRMSEQFF
CDR3nt: TGTGCCAGCAGCGTATGCAACATCAGACTAAGGATCCGGATGAGCGAGCAGTTCTTC

abundance: NA
d_gene: TRBD1
v_gene: TRBV10-2
j_gene: TRBJ1-2
CDR3aa: CASRASGTGTYGYTF
CDR3nt: TGCGCCAGCAGAGCCTCCGGGACAGGTACCTATGGCTACACCTTC

abundance: NA
d_gene: NA
v_gene: TRBV10-2
j_gene: TRBJ2-7
CDR3aa: CASRLDGSYEQYF
CDR3nt: TGCGCCAGCAGGCTGGACGGCTCCTACGAGCAGTACTTC

abundance: NA
d_gene: TRBD1
v_gene: TRBV9
j_gene: TRBJ2-7
CDR3aa: CASSVAGQGAYEQYF
CDR3nt: TGTGCCAGCAGCGTCGCCGGACAGGGGGCTTACGAGCAGTACTTC

abundance: NA
d_gene: NA
v_gene: TRBV20-1
j_gene: TRBJ2-3
CDR3aa: CSALLSVGPDTQYF
CDR3nt: TGCAGTGCTCTCCTCAGCGTCGGTCCGGATACGCAGTATTTT

abundance: NA
d_gene: TRBD1
v_gene: TRBV6-2/TRBV6-3
j_gene: TRBJ1-5
CDR3aa: CASSPWDRVNQPQHF
CDR3nt: TGTGCCAGCAGTCCCTGGGACAGGGTCAATCAGCCCCAGCATTTT

abundance: once
d_gene: TRBD2
v_gene: TRBV10-3
j_gene: TRBJ2-1
CDR3aa: CAISESLGGLAGRGEQFF
CDR3nt: TGTGCCATCAGTGAGTCACTAGGGGGACTAGCGGGACGTGGTGAGCAGTTCTTC

abundance: many
d_gene: TRBD2
v_gene: TRBV25-1
j_gene: TRBJ2-5
CDR3aa: CASSESLAGAETQYF
CDR3nt: TGTGCCAGCAGTGAGTCCCTAGCGGGGGCAGAGACCCAGTACTTC

abundance: NA
d_gene: NA
v_gene: TRBV12-3/TRBV12-4
j_gene: TRBJ2-3
CDR3aa: CASSLGGKGTDTQYF
CDR3nt: TGTGCCAGCAGTTTAGGGGGGAAAGGAACAGATACGCAGTATTTT

abundance: once
d_gene: TRBD2
v_gene: TRBV5-5
j_gene: TRBJ2-7
CDR3aa: CASSLLGGSPVLSYEQYF
CDR3nt: TGTGCCAGCAGCTTGTTGGGGGGGTCCCCCGTTCTCTCCTACGAGCAGTACTTC

abundance: many
d_gene: NA
v_gene: TRBV2
j_gene: TRBJ2-5
CDR3aa: CASSDNQQGTQYF
CDR3nt: TGTGCCAGCAGTGATAACCAACAGGGGACCCAGTACTTC

abundance: many
d_gene: TRBD1
v_gene: TRBV20-1
j_gene: TRBJ1-2
CDR3aa: CSASWTGPRGGYTF
CDR3nt: TGCAGTGCTAGTTGGACAGGGCCGAGGGGGGGCTACACCTTC

abundance: NA
d_gene: NA
v_gene: TRBV2
j_gene: TRBJ1-2
CDR3aa: CASSPPQGSGWGDHGYTF
CDR3nt: TGTGCCAGCAGCCCTCCCCAGGGCTCCGGTTGGGGGGACCATGGCTACACCTTC

abundance: many
d_gene: NA
v_gene: TRBV20-1
j_gene: TRBJ1-2
CDR3aa: CSAREGITGYGYTF
CDR3nt: TGCAGTGCTAGAGAGGGAATTACAGGGTATGGCTACACCTTC

abundance: once
d_gene: TRBD1
v_gene: TRBV5-1
j_gene: TRBJ1-2
CDR3aa: CASSGTGGDYGYTF
CDR3nt: TGCGCCAGCAGCGGGACAGGGGGCGACTATGGCTACACCTTC

abundance: few
d_gene: NA
v_gene: TRBV24-1
j_gene: TRBJ2-1
CDR3aa: CATSVDLSSYNEQFF
CDR3nt: TGTGCCACCAGTGTTGACTTGAGCTCCTACAATGAGCAGTTCTTC

abundance: many
d_gene: NA
v_gene: TRBV3-2
j_gene: TRBJ1-2
CDR3aa: CASSQAGSSGYTF
CDR3nt: TGTGCCAGCAGCCAAGCGGGGTCATCTGGCTACACCTTC

abundance: many
d_gene: TRBD1
v_gene: TRBV7-9
j_gene: TRBJ1-1
CDR3aa: CASSKDRDRGRAENTEAFF
CDR3nt: TGTGCCAGCAGCAAAGACCGGGACAGGGGCAGAGCAGAGAACACTGAAGCTTTCTTT

abundance: many
d_gene: TRBD1
v_gene: TRBV7-9
j_gene: TRBJ2-5
CDR3aa: CASSFRGGLDQETQYF
CDR3nt: TGTGCCAGCAGCTTTAGAGGGGGCCTAGACCAAGAGACCCAGTACTTC

abundance: NA
d_gene: NA
v_gene: TRBV19
j_gene: TRBJ1-2
CDR3aa: CASSGRRLRGYSF
CDR3nt: TGTGCCAGTAGTGGCAGGAGGCTGCGGGGCTACTCCTTC

abundance: many
d_gene: NA
v_gene: TRBV20-1
j_gene: TRBJ2-3
CDR3aa: CSALAGADTDTQYF
CDR3nt: TGCAGTGCTCTGGCGGGGGCCGACACAGATACGCAGTATTTT

abundance: many
d_gene: NA
v_gene: TRBV20-1
j_gene: TRBJ2-5
CDR3aa: CSPRGGGRYQETQYF
CDR3nt: TGCAGTCCCCGAGGCGGGGGCCGGTACCAAGAGACCCAGTACTTC

abundance: NA
d_gene: TRBD1
v_gene: TRBV7-4
j_gene: TRBJ2-2
CDR3aa: CASSSAGLGQQGASTGELFF
CDR3nt: TGTGCCAGCAGCTCCGCGGGGTTGGGGCAACAGGGGGCTAGCACCGGGGAGCTGTTTTTT

abundance: medium-sized
d_gene: TRBD1
v_gene: TRBV19
j_gene: TRBJ1-1
CDR3aa: CASSTTGLPTF
CDR3nt: TGTGCCAGTAGTACGACAGGGCTTCCAACCTTT